These 17 T cell receptor beta chains originate from one sample sequenced in a study of blood T cell repertoires in COVID-19. Clones were sequenced by immunoSEQ multiplex PCR, and TCRdb holds only the in-frame ones, with some missing. This table holds around 480,000 clones, 88% found once. Sequencing was carried out using peripheral blood. These receptors were obtained from a woman aged 45-60 years with COVID-19, enrolled during active disease.

J is TRBJ1-4 and V is TRBV6-5; a possible D gene is TRBD1 (6 bases). The germline V and J ends were trimmed by 2 bases and 5 bases, with 9 bases remaining between them. The CDR3 totals 14 residues. Germline loops: CDR1 MNHEY, CDR2 SVGAGI. CDR3 sequence (DNA): TGTGCCAGCAGTTACGGGACACTCAATGAAAAACTGTTTTTT. The encoded protein is CASSYGTLNEKLFF.

The gene calls are TRBV6-2 or TRBV6-3 and TRBJ1-2; unclear D gene. The CDR3 has 13 residues. Germline CDR1 is MNHEY and CDR2 is SVGEGT. Trimming removed 5 bases at V and 4 bases at J, with 11 bases between. The CDR3: CASSLLTFYGYTF. DNA for the CDR3: TGTGCCAGCAGTCTACTCACCTTCTATGGCTACACCTTC.

This chain connects TRBV30 to TRBJ1-6; a possible D gene is TRBD1 (6 bases). Germline V gives CDR1 GTSNPN, CDR2 SVGIG (reference sequence). The V and J ends lost 0 bases and 6 bases respectively, with 15 bases between them. CDR3 length: 16 amino acids. The CDR3 DNA follows: TGTGCCTGGAGTGTACCCCGGACAGCCCGTAATTCACCCCTCCACTTT. Its translation is CAWSVPRTARNSPLHF.

V usage is TRBV9 and J usage is TRBJ2-3; 7 bases match TRBD2. V dropped 3 bases and J dropped 0; count of bases not matched to a gene: 4. The CDR3 totals 15 residues. CDR1 and CDR2 (germline): SGDLS, YYNGEE. CDR3 protein: CASSGDYSSTDTQYF. CDR3 DNA: TGTGCCAGCAGCGGGGACTATTCTAGCACAGATACGCAGTATTTT.

The chain couples TRBV18 to TRBJ2-1; 7 positions agree with TRBD1. V lost 3 bases to trimming and J lost 0 bases; unmatched junction nucleotides: 11. This CDR3 is built from 18 residues. Germline lookup yields CDR1 KGHSH and CDR2 LQKENI. The CDR3 sequence is CASSPRPGTASSYNEQFF. Here the CDR3 DNA reads TGTGCCAGCTCACCTCGTCCCGGGACAGCAAGCTCCTACAATGAGCAGTTCTTC.

The V gene is TRBV2, the J gene TRBJ2-1; 8 nucleotides line up with TRBD2. This CDR3 is 15 amino acids long. V was pared by 5 bases and J by 0 bases, with 3 bases of the junction left unmatched. Germline lookup yields CDR1 SNHLY and CDR2 FYNNEI. The CDR3 reads CASSISGVSYNEQFF. The DNA for the CDR3 is TGTGCCAGCAGTATTAGCGGGGTCTCCTACAATGAGCAGTTCTTC.

This clone was observed a single time. The chain carries TRBV28 and TRBJ2-7, with TRBD1 as a possible D gene (5 bases). Germline V gene data show CDR1 as MDHEN and CDR2 as SYDVKM. This CDR3 contains 14 residues. V lost 5 bases and J lost 2, with 13 bases in between. The CDR3 here is CASSGGRTTYEQYF. As DNA, the CDR3 is TGTGCCAGCAGTGGTGGACGGACAACCTACGAGCAGTACTTC. Combining the CDR3 with reference TRBV28 and TRBJ2-7 gives the whole variable domain DVKVTQSSRYLVKRTGEKVFLECVQDMDHENMFWYRQDPGLGLRLIYFSYDVKMKEKGDIPEGYSVSREKKERFSLILESASTNQTSMYLCASSGGRTTYEQYFGPGTRLTVT.

The V gene is TRBV6-5, the J gene TRBJ1-1; 9 bases are a match to TRBD1. The CDR3 loop spans 15 amino acids. V shed 7 bases, J shed 0 bases, and the junction held 6 bases outside the gene matches. Per the germline V gene, CDR1 is MNHEY and CDR2 is SVGAGI. The CDR3 here is CASKVQGAVNTEAFF. The DNA for the CDR3 is TGTGCCAGCAAGGTACAGGGGGCGGTGAACACTGAAGCTTTCTTT.

The chain uses TRBV7-7 and TRBJ2-3; weak D call: TRBD2 (6 bases). Germline V gene data show CDR1 as SSHAT and CDR2 as FNYEAQ (reference sequence). The V gene lost 4 bases and the J gene lost 2 bases, with 10 bases spanning the gap. The CDR3 has 14 residues. The CDR3 sequence: CASSSGLHTDTQYF. DNA for the CDR3: TGTGCCAGCAGCTCGGGACTTCACACAGATACGCAGTATTTT.

The J gene is TRBJ2-2, the V gene TRBV5-1, with 12 bases matching TRBD1. After removal of 4 bases from V and 7 bases from J, the junction contained 8 bases not matched to a gene. Germline V gene sequence: CDR1 SGHRS, CDR2 YFSETQ. The CDR3 has 16 amino acids. The CDR3 DNA is TGCGCCAGCAGCCAAGGGACAGGGGGCGCGGACGGGGAGCTGTTTTTT. It yields the protein CASSQGTGGADGELFF.

This chain connects TRBV5-1 to TRBJ1-2; D is ambiguous. The CDR3 totals 14 residues. Germline V gives CDR1 SGHRS, CDR2 YFSETQ. V was cut by 1 base and J by 0 bases, with 7 bases left in between. CDR3 loop: CASSLSGSNYGYTF. CDR3 in DNA: TGCGCCAGCAGCTTGAGCGGCTCTAACTATGGCTACACCTTC. Supplemented by reference TRBV5-1 and TRBJ1-2, the full variable domain reads KAGVTQTPRYLIKTRGQQVTLSCSPISGHRSVSWYQQTPGQGLQFLFEYFSETQRNKGNFPGRFSGRQFSNSRSEMNVSTLELGDSALYLCASSLSGSNYGYTFGSGTRLTVV.

Notes on this clone: This sample includes further DNA sequences coding for the same CDR3. The V gene is TRBV3-1 (or the pseudogene TRBV3-2), the J gene TRBJ2-5; D is ambiguous. CDR1 LGHDT and CDR2 YNNKEL come from the germline V gene (reference sequence). Trimming took 1 base from V and 5 from J, leaving 8 bases between them. The length of the CDR3 is 13 residues. The CDR3: CASSQGLEETQYF. CDR3 nucleotide sequence: TGTGCCAGCAGCCAAGGCCTGGAGGAGACCCAGTACTTC.

The V gene is TRBV12-3 or TRBV12-4, the J gene TRBJ1-5; 8 positions match TRBD1. V lost 5 bases and J lost 5; bases outside the gene matches: 2. The CDR3 is made up of 13 amino acids. This CDR3 is CASSPTGDQPQHF. CDR3 DNA sequence: TGTGCCAGCAGTCCGACAGGGGATCAGCCCCAGCATTTT.

The chain uses TRBV11-3 and TRBJ2-1, with 8 bases lining up with TRBD2. There are 16 residues in the CDR3. J lost 6 bases, V lost 4 bases, and 11 bases had no gene match. Looked up from germline, CDR1 is SGHNT and CDR2 is YENEEA. The CDR3, as DNA: TGTGCCAGCAGCTCCCCCTTAGCGGGGAGGTTCAATGAGCAGTTCTTC. It codes for CASSSPLAGRFNEQFF.

This clone was detected only once. The genes are TRBV2 and TRBJ2-5; TRBD1 is a possible D gene (6 bases). V dropped 5 bases and J dropped 5 bases, with 12 bases sitting between them. This CDR3 has 13 amino acids. From germline, CDR1 is SNHLY and CDR2 FYNNEI. In DNA form, the CDR3 reads TGTGCCAGCAGTTCGGACAGAGACGAGACCCAGTACTTC. Its protein product is CASSSDRDETQYF.

This chain connects TRBV6-6 to TRBJ1-2; TRBD1 is a possible D gene (6 bases). V was clipped by 4 bases and J by 3 bases, with 12 bases between them. Germline CDR1 is MNHNY and CDR2 is SVGAGI (reference sequence). This CDR3 contains 14 residues. CDR3 protein: CASSSLAGDYGYTF. The CDR3 nucleotides are TGTGCCAGCAGTTCTCTGGCAGGGGACTATGGCTACACCTTC.

This chain uses TRBV7-9 with TRBJ1-1; D remains unclear. The germline gives CDR1 SEHNR, CDR2 FQNEAQ (reference sequence). Trimming cost V 3 bases and J 7 bases, with 6 bases left between them. The CDR3 consists of 11 residues. The CDR3: CASSLAGEAFF. CDR3 nucleotide sequence: TGTGCCAGCAGCTTGGCGGGTGAAGCTTTCTTT.